A single sample gave rise to the 4 T cell receptor beta chains below, sequenced in a study of T cells in Graves' hyperthyroidism and ophthalmopathy. TCR beta CDR3 region amplification was performed from RNA transcripts. The study used the HTBI primer set for a first-round RT-PCR of the TCR CDR3. TCRdb re-called the multiplex PCR reads with MiXCR, one entry per CDR3 protein. The table records 250,000 or so distinct CDR3 sequences, about 15% of them present only once. What was sequenced was blood. Receptor source: a woman in her forties or fifties with Graves' hyperthyroidism that later progressed to Graves' ophthalmopathy.

The sample holds a few counts of this clonotype. This chain connects TRBV6-2 or TRBV6-3 to TRBJ2-7; TRBD1 might be the D (5 bases). The V and J ends lost 6 bases and 5 bases respectively, with 8 bases between them. Germline V gene sequence: CDR1 MNHEY, CDR2 SVGEGT. This CDR3 contains 11 residues. This CDR3 reads CASSRQNEQYF. The CDR3 bases are TGTGCCAGCAGCCGACAGAACGAGCAGTACTTC.

To note about this clonotype: Being one base from a much bigger clone, this may be a read error. This rearrangement joins TRBV28 to TRBJ2-3; D is perhaps TRBD1 (5 bases). This CDR3 contains 12 residues. CDR1 is MDHEN and CDR2 is SYDVKM in the germline V gene. Here the CDR3 reads CASSLFTGTQYF. The CDR3 DNA reads TGTGCCAGCAGCCTATTCACAGGTACGCAGTATTTT. The variable domain in full, with the rest retrieved from reference TRBV28 and TRBJ2-3, is DVKVTQSSRYLVKRTGEKVFLECVQDMDHENMFWYRQDPGLGLRLIYFSYDVKMKEKGDIPEGYSVSREKKERFSLILESASTNQTSMYLCASSLFTGTQYFGPGTRLTVL.

Turning to this clonotype: A read error may explain this, as a much larger clone is one base away. The conserved phenylalanine or tryptophan normally closing the CDR3 is absent here, so this likely arose from a read error. The chain combines TRBV25-1 with TRBJ2-1; unclear D gene. CDR1 MGHDK and CDR2 SYGVNS come from the germline V gene. V was trimmed by 3 bases and J by 0 bases, leaving 12 bases between them. The CDR3 extends over 16 amino acids. In DNA, the CDR3 is TGTGCCAGCAGTGACAGTGACCAGCCCTCCTACAATGAGCAGTTCCTC. Amino acids: CASSDSDQPSYNEQFL.

The count of this clonotype is one. The chain combines TRBV19 with TRBJ1-5, with D uncertain. The germline V and J ends were trimmed by 4 bases and 4 bases, with 14 bases remaining between them. Looked up from germline, CDR1 is LNHDA and CDR2 is SQIVND (reference sequence). This CDR3 is built from 15 residues. Written as DNA, the CDR3 is TGTGCCAGTAGTAGTACTCCTGGTCCTAATCAGCCCCAGCATTTT. This gives the protein CASSSTPGPNQPQHF.